This T cell receptor (beta chain) was found in a study of cytomegalovirus exposure and HLA in healthy donors. Findings and limits, study-wide: Cytomegalovirus association was listed for 170 or so TCR beta chains.

The PCR made use of 60 Vbeta and 13 Jbeta primers. The table came from immunoSEQ multiplex PCR; TCRdb's copy has only in-frame clones and leaves some out. The sample lists 100,000 to 150,000 clones, roughly 78% occurring once. J was trimmed by 14 bases and V by 6 bases; bases with no gene match: 19. The germline V gene has CDR1 KGHSH and CDR2 LQKENI. The CDR3 is made up of 15 amino acids. This clone was counted once. Its target is unknown. This chain links TRBV18 with TRBJ2-1; the match to TRBD1 covers 7 bases. The clonotype originates from a woman aged 40-49 years in good health and CMV-seronegative. Input material: PBMCs. The CDR3 here is CASSRTDRAPMEEFF. In DNA form, the CDR3 reads TGTGCCAGCTCTCGGACCGACAGGGCGCCGATGGAGGAGTTCTTC.